The rows below give T cell receptor beta chains drawn from one sample of a study of CD8 T cells in Susac syndrome. TCRdb called the immunoSEQ multiplex PCR reads again in MiXCR, with one record for every CDR3 protein. The sample consists of about 120,000 distinct CDR3 sequences, roughly 91% of them appearing once. The material sequenced was CD4+ T cells from PBMCs. The receptor set was obtained from a human donor in good health. CDR3s include the opening cysteine and the closing phenylalanine or tryptophan. The D gene is left open where the match is weak. Clone size appears in some rows only: once, few, many, or a class for an expanded clone.

NA,TRBJ2-5,TRBV20-1,NA,13,CSSQAGSGETQYF,TGCAGTTCCCAGGCGGGCTCGGGAGAGACCCAGTACTTC
NA,TRBJ1-1,TRBV12-3/TRBV12-4,once,11,CASSLIVEAFF,TGTGCCAGCAGTTTAATTGTTGAAGCTTTCTTT
TRBD2,TRBJ2-3,TRBV6-2/TRBV6-3,NA,17,CASSLRGVAGGPDTQYF,TGTGCCAGCAGTCTCAGGGGAGTAGCGGGAGGCCCAGATACGCAGTATTTT
NA,TRBJ1-2,TRBV28,NA,13,CASDPGERAGYTF,TGTGCCAGCGACCCCGGGGAACGGGCTGGCTACACCTTC
NA,TRBJ1-1,TRBV19,NA,16,CASSLYPQGTDTEVFF,TGTGCCAGTAGTCTCTACCCTCAGGGGACGGACACTGAAGTTTTCTTT
TRBD2,TRBJ2-7,TRBV7-3,NA,14,CASSPQRDSYEQYF,TGTGCCAGCAGCCCCCAGCGGGACTCCTACGAGCAGTACTTC
NA,TRBJ1-2,TRBV4-3,NA,16,CASSQDSQNVNYGYTF,TGCGCCAGCAGCCAAGATAGTCAGAATGTCAACTATGGCTACACCTTC
NA,TRBJ1-1,TRBV7-9,NA,14,CASSARGSGQKAFF,TGTGCCAGCAGCGCGAGGGGGTCGGGACAAAAGGCTTTCTTT
NA,TRBJ1-1,TRBV6-2/TRBV6-3,once,15,CASSYGGRANTEAFF,TGTGCCAGCAGTTACGGGGGCAGGGCGAACACTGAAGCTTTCTTT
TRBD1,TRBJ2-4,TRBV3-1,once,13,CASSQGDRGIQYF,TGTGCCAGCAGCCAAGGGGACAGGGGCATTCAGTACTTC
NA,TRBJ1-5,TRBV6-1,once,17,CASSTTGRRYSNQPQHF,TGTGCCAGCAGCACTACAGGAAGAAGGTATAGCAATCAGCCCCAGCATTTT
TRBD1,TRBJ2-7,TRBV7-9,NA,15,CASSPSGTGAYEQYF,TGTGCCAGCAGCCCGTCCGGGACAGGGGCTTACGAGCAGTACTTC
TRBD2,TRBJ2-1,TRBV7-9,NA,15,CASSSLAGAYNEQFF,TGTGCCAGCAGCTCCCTAGCGGGGGCTTACAATGAGCAGTTCTTC
TRBD1,TRBJ1-1,TRBV18,NA,17,CASSQSRPGTGNTEAFF,TGTGCCAGCTCCCAAAGCCGGCCCGGGACAGGGAACACTGAAGCTTTCTTT
NA,TRBJ1-1,TRBV6-5,NA,19,CASSYYSPSFGRPHPEAFF,TGTGCCAGCAGTTACTACTCTCCGTCTTTTGGGAGGCCCCACCCTGAAGCTTTCTTT
NA,TRBJ2-1,TRBV2,NA,11,CASSGGVEQFF,TGTGCCAGCAGTGGGGGGGTTGAGCAGTTCTTC
TRBD1,TRBJ2-5,TRBV5-4,NA,15,CASSLELTGGETQYF,TGTGCCAGCAGCTTGGAGCTGACAGGGGGAGAGACCCAGTACTTC
TRBD1,TRBJ2-1,TRBV3-1,NA,17,CASSRSRDRASYNEQFF,TGTGCCAGCAGCCGGTCCCGGGACAGGGCATCCTACAATGAGCAGTTCTTC
NA,TRBJ2-1,TRBV6-1,few,11,CASSSAVKVVF,TGTGCCAGCAGTTCCGCGGTCAAGGTGGTCTTC
NA,TRBJ2-2,TRBV6-5,NA,13,CASSSGNTGELFF,TGTGCCAGTAGCAGCGGGAACACCGGGGAGCTGTTTTTT
TRBD1,TRBJ1-2,TRBV7-9,NA,14,CASIRTGRNYGYTF,TGTGCCAGCATACGGACAGGGCGGAACTATGGCTACACCTTC
TRBD1,TRBJ1-2,TRBV5-1,NA,15,CVSSLGGQGNYGYTF,TGCGTCAGCAGCTTGGGGGGACAGGGGAACTATGGCTACACCTTC
NA,TRBJ1-1,TRBV12-3/TRBV12-4,NA,14,CASSPGDRNTEAFF,TGTGCCAGCAGTCCCGGGGACCGGAACACTGAAGCTTTCTTT
NA,TRBJ2-1,TRBV12-3/TRBV12-4,once,16,CASIPGSSSSYNEQFF,TGTGCCAGCATCCCGGGATCATCGAGCTCCTACAATGAGCAGTTCTTC
TRBD1,TRBJ2-1,TRBV20-1,NA,16,CSATWTGDSSYNEQFF,TGCAGTGCTACCTGGACAGGGGATAGCTCCTACAATGAGCAGTTCTTC
NA,TRBJ2-1,TRBV5-5,once,15,CASSLSLSPYNEQFF,TGTGCCAGCAGCTTGAGCCTCTCCCCCTACAATGAGCAGTTCTTC
NA,TRBJ2-2,TRBV11-1,few,12,CASSLKVGELFF,TGTGCCAGCAGCTTAAAGGTCGGGGAGCTGTTTTTT
TRBD1,TRBJ2-1,TRBV6-5,NA,16,CASSYSRQGSYNEQFF,TGTGCCAGCAGTTACTCGAGACAGGGGTCCTACAATGAGCAGTTCTTC
TRBD2,TRBJ2-4,TRBV29-1,NA,11,CSVTAGNIQYF,TGCAGCGTTACAGCGGGGAACATTCAGTACTTC
NA,TRBJ1-2,TRBV19,NA,14,CASREGRGDYGYTF,TGTGCCAGCAGAGAGGGGAGGGGAGACTATGGCTACACCTTC
NA,TRBJ1-2,TRBV29-1,NA,12,CSVTTAGPGYTF,TGCAGCGTAACGACAGCCGGCCCCGGCTACACCTTC
NA,TRBJ1-1,TRBV20-1,NA,14,CSALEGLLNTEAFF,TGCAGTGCTCTCGAAGGGCTCCTGAACACTGAAGCTTTCTTT
NA,TRBJ1-2,TRBV5-4,NA,15,CASSLVGGTNYGYTF,TGTGCCAGCAGCTTGGTAGGGGGGACTAACTATGGCTACACCTTC
NA,TRBJ1-4,TRBV21-1,NA,16,CASSKEPGTGTEKLFF,TGTGCCAGCAGCAAAGAGCCCGGGACAGGGACTGAAAAACTGTTTTTT
TRBD2,TRBJ2-1,TRBV25-1,NA,16,CASSETSGGALYEQFF,TGTGCCAGCAGTGAGACTAGCGGGGGGGCCTTATATGAGCAGTTCTTC
NA,TRBJ1-1,TRBV6-6,NA,14,CASCSGLRNTEAFF,TGTGCCAGCTGCTCCGGGTTGAGGAACACTGAAGCTTTCTTT
NA,TRBJ1-5,TRBV27,NA,15,CASSLLRDTNQPQHF,TGTGCCAGCAGTTTATTACGGGACACAAATCAGCCCCAGCATTTT
TRBD1,TRBJ2-1,TRBV7-2,NA,13,CASSLSEGTVRFF,TGTGCCAGCAGCTTAAGCGAAGGGACAGTACGGTTCTTC
NA,TRBJ2-3,TRBV5-4,NA,14,CASSPPGSTDTQYF,TGTGCCAGCAGCCCCCCGGGGAGTACAGATACGCAGTATTTT
NA,TRBJ2-2,TRBV7-2,NA,14,CASNPDGYTGELFF,TGTGCCAGCAATCCCGACGGCTACACCGGGGAGCTGTTTTTT
NA,TRBJ2-3,TRBV29-1,NA,15,CSVEVPEPSTDTQYF,TGCAGCGTTGAAGTCCCAGAGCCTAGCACAGATACGCAGTATTTT
TRBD2,TRBJ2-7,TRBV10-3,NA,13,CAISGLAIYEQYF,TGTGCCATCAGTGGACTAGCAATCTACGAGCAGTACTTC
NA,TRBJ2-7,TRBV5-1,NA,16,CASSLERQGGADEQYF,TGCGCCAGCAGCTTAGAAAGGCAGGGAGGAGCGGACGAGCAGTACTTC
NA,TRBJ2-2,TRBV4-3,NA,14,CASSQELAPGELFF,TGCGCCAGCAGCCAAGAACTAGCACCCGGGGAGCTGTTTTTT
NA,TRBJ2-7,TRBV4-2,NA,14,CASSQGDSSYEQYF,TGTGCCAGCAGCCAAGGGGACTCATCCTACGAGCAGTACTTC
NA,TRBJ1-1,TRBV12-3/TRBV12-4,NA,13,CASRREQVTEAFF,TGTGCCAGCAGACGTGAACAGGTCACTGAAGCTTTCTTT
NA,TRBJ2-7,TRBV29-1,NA,11,CSVIRGWEQYF,TGCAGCGTTATACGGGGCTGGGAGCAGTACTTC
TRBD2,TRBJ2-7,TRBV3-1,NA,15,CASRVAGGPSYEQYF,TGTGCCAGCAGAGTAGCGGGAGGGCCTTCCTACGAGCAGTACTTC
TRBD1,TRBJ1-4,TRBV2,NA,15,CASRADRATNEKLFF,TGTGCCAGCAGGGCAGACAGGGCAACTAATGAAAAACTGTTTTTT
NA,TRBJ1-6,TRBV2,NA,12,CARREPGSPLHF,TGTGCCAGGCGGGAGCCAGGTTCACCCCTCCACTTT
NA,TRBJ1-5,TRBV3-1,NA,15,CASSQKVGDNQPQHF,TGTGCCAGCAGCCAAAAGGTCGGGGATAATCAGCCCCAGCATTTT
TRBD2,TRBJ2-5,TRBV5-1,NA,16,CASSLGLAGTQETQYF,TGCGCCAGCAGCTTGGGACTAGCGGGAACCCAAGAGACCCAGTACTTC
NA,TRBJ1-4,TRBV7-9,NA,13,CASRRQENEKLFF,TGTGCCAGCAGACGACAGGAAAATGAAAAACTGTTTTTT
NA,TRBJ2-6,TRBV6-2/TRBV6-3,NA,17,CASSYSSRGPGANVLTF,TGTGCCAGCAGTTACTCTTCCAGGGGACCCGGGGCCAACGTCCTGACTTTC
TRBD1,TRBJ1-2,TRBV27,NA,13,CASSFSTGSGYTF,TGTGCCAGCAGTTTTTCGACAGGGTCTGGCTACACCTTC
NA,TRBJ1-1,TRBV29-1,NA,12,CSASISATEAFF,TGCAGCGCCTCTATATCTGCGACTGAAGCTTTCTTT
TRBD1,TRBJ2-6,TRBV19,NA,16,CASSTTGFAGANVLTF,TGTGCCAGTAGTACGACAGGGTTCGCTGGGGCCAACGTCCTGACTTTC